The 9 T cell receptor beta chains reported below all come from one sample, sequenced in a study of blood T cell repertoires in COVID-19 (TCRdb year 2020). Library preparation employed the immunoSEQ multiplex PCR assay. TCRdb holds this immuneACCESS table with in-frame rearrangements only. Some clones are missing; in checked studies, unresolved V genes explain under half, and the rest has no known cause. The sample table shows 200,000 to 300,000 clones, and 65% to 85% are seen once. The leading ten clones occupy about 8% of the sample. Sequenced: peripheral blood. The receptors come from a woman of 80 years or more with acute or convalescent COVID-19.

The V call is TRBV10-3, the J call TRBJ2-7; the D is unclear. The germline V gene has CDR1 ENHRY and CDR2 SYGVKD. CDR3 size: 13 residues. The V end lost 4 bases, the J end lost 0 bases, and 7 bases lay between the germline ends. The CDR3 sequence is CAISVTGSYEQYF. The CDR3, as DNA: TGTGCCATCAGTGTTACGGGCTCCTACGAGCAGTACTTC.

The chain links TRBV19 to TRBJ2-1; 9 bases are shared with TRBD2. There are 21 residues in the CDR3. Germline V gives CDR1 LNHDA, CDR2 SQIVND (reference sequence). J gave up 4 bases and V 5 bases, and 24 bases lay outside the gene matches. The CDR3, as DNA: TGTGCCAGTAGTTCCGGATGGTCGCGGGGGGGCTTGTTGGACTCGTACAATGAGCAGTTCTTC. Protein product: CASSSGWSRGGLLDSYNEQFF.

The V and J genes are TRBV5-1 and TRBJ1-2, with D uncertain. Germline CDR1 reads SGHRS; CDR2 reads YFSETQ. The CDR3 sequence is 15 residues long. With 2 bases removed from V and 2 bases from J, the gap between germline ends came to 13 bases. The CDR3 spells CASSFGPEGNYGYTF. The CDR3 DNA sequence: TGCGCCAGCAGCTTTGGGCCGGAGGGAAACTATGGCTACACCTTC.

The chain has TRBV18 and TRBJ2-2; TRBD1 matches at 11 bases. With V trimmed by 4 bases and J by 5 bases, 3 bases remained unmatched. Germline V gives CDR1 KGHSH, CDR2 LQKENI. This CDR3 contains 15 residues. The CDR3 loop reads CASSLGQGATGELFF. The DNA of the CDR3 is TGTGCCAGCTCACTCGGACAGGGGGCGACCGGGGAGCTGTTTTTT.

V and J are TRBV21-1 and TRBJ1-5; the DNA was not used to check the table's D call, TRBD1. TRBV21-1 is a listed pseudogene. CDR3 length equals 14 residues. CDR3 nucleotide sequence: TGTGCCAGCAGGCCCGGGTCAGGGGCAGAGCACCAGCATTTT. It is translated as CASRPGSGAEHQHF.

The chain carries TRBV2 and TRBJ1-1; tentatively, D is TRBD1 (6 bases). V dropped 7 bases and J dropped 4 bases, with 10 bases sitting between them. CDR1 and CDR2 from the germline V gene are SNHLY and FYNNEI. The CDR3 has 12 residues. The CDR3 DNA reads as TGTGCCAGCATCGAAGGGGGCACTGAAGCTTTCTTT. Amino acid sequence: CASIEGGTEAFF.

This chain links TRBV5-1 with TRBJ1-1; 9 bases align to TRBD1. The germline V gene encodes CDR1 SGHRS and CDR2 YFSETQ. CDR3 length: 15 residues. Unmatched junction bases numbered 3, after V lost 3 bases and J lost 0 bases. The CDR3 loop is CASSWGQGMNTEAFF. For the CDR3, the DNA is TGCGCCAGCAGCTGGGGACAGGGAATGAACACTGAAGCTTTCTTT.

The V gene is TRBV28, the J gene TRBJ1-5; 7 bases map to TRBD1. The CDR3 spans 15 residues. Germline trimming cut 7 bases from V and 6 bases from J; bases unmatched to any gene: 12. Germline lookup yields CDR1 MDHEN and CDR2 SYDVKM. This CDR3 is CASTPLTGSVQPQHF. The CDR3 DNA reads as TGTGCCAGCACCCCCTTGACAGGGTCAGTTCAGCCCCAGCATTTT. Combining the CDR3 with reference TRBV28 and TRBJ1-5 gives the whole variable domain DVKVTQSSRYLVKRTGEKVFLECVQDMDHENMFWYRQDPGLGLRLIYFSYDVKMKEKGDIPEGYSVSREKKERFSLILESASTNQTSMYLCASTPLTGSVQPQHFGDGTRLSIL.

The CDR3 protein is CSVNSGNTIYF. CDR3 nucleotide sequence: TGCAGCGTCAACTCTGGAAACACCATATATTTT. This sequence joins TRBV29-1 and TRBJ1-3; D uncertain. Germline V gene lookup returns CDR1 SQVTM and CDR2 ANQGSEA. With 6 bases removed from V and 0 bases from J, the gap between germline ends came to 3 bases. CDR3 length: 11 amino acids.